This T cell receptor (beta chain) derives from a study of T cell responses to AZD1222 COVID-19 vaccine. Study findings and constraints: Researchers took repertoire samples only after the peak T cell response had come. Baseline seropositives among AZD1222 recipients totaled only five to seven. Spike was spanned by vaccine-associated CD4 TCRs, with dominance at 160-218 and 743-854. White British donors predominated, females outnumbered males, and clonal diversity was possibly underestimated.

The CDR3 spans 15 residues. Germline loops: CDR1 SGHRS, CDR2 YFSETQ. V was pared by 4 bases and J by 7 bases, with 17 bases between. The assay was immunoSEQ multiplex PCR, and TCRdb's table has in-frame clones only and misses some. Among 20,000 to 25,000 clones listed, 86% were seen once. On this clone: What it binds is not known.

The sample in question was peripheral blood, obtained 28 days after the second AZD1222 dose. The clonotype comes from an adult who received the AZD1222 COVID-19 vaccine. J is TRBJ1-4 and V is TRBV5-1; tentatively, D is TRBD1 (5 bases). CDR3 region: CASSPDPPRGEKLFF. CDR3 in DNA: TGCGCCAGCAGCCCGGACCCCCCAAGGGGTGAAAAACTGTTTTTT.